This is a list of T cell receptor beta chains from one sample in a study of T cell clusters in autoimmune cytopenias. With the multiplex PCR reads reprocessed, TCRdb shows one record per CDR3 protein and no DNA. This table lists a few thousand distinct CDR3 sequences. Sample: peripheral blood. The receptor source for this set is a human donor with an autoimmune cytopenia or autoimmune hepatitis (not recorded which). Each CDR3 is given with its conserved first and last residue. Some rows mark clone size as missing; the rest say once, few, many or name a class of expanded clone.

.	TRBJ2-6	TRBV6-6	CASSSIGTGAGANVLTF
.	TRBJ2-5	TRBV24-1	CATSGFSGRAYQETQYF
medium-sized	TRBJ2-1	TRBV6-1	CASSIRDSNNEQFF
.	TRBJ2-2	TRBV12-3/TRBV12-4	CASRLGTNTGELFF
medium-sized	TRBJ1-4	TRBV6-5	CASSYDSRVEKLFF
medium-sized	TRBJ2-5	TRBV19	CASSMGRIHQETQYF
medium-sized	TRBJ1-1	TRBV19	CASSIKVGVEAFF
.	TRBJ2-7	TRBV12-3/TRBV12-4	CASSLRLSYEQYF
medium-sized	TRBJ2-1	TRBV5-6	CASSLYGGGEQFF
.	TRBJ2-3	TRBV11-2	CASSSGGGFQTDTQYF
.	TRBJ2-1	TRBV7-6	CASSRTSGGTYNEQFF
medium-sized	TRBJ2-3	TRBV5-4	CASSPAWGQGGDTQYF
medium-sized	TRBJ1-4	TRBV15	CATSLGGNNEKLFF
.	TRBJ1-4	TRBV20-1	CSAKGGLAREKLFF
medium-sized	TRBJ1-5	TRBV19	CASSIYSSNQPQHF
medium-sized	TRBJ1-6	TRBV5-5	CAITGGLTTLHF
.	TRBJ2-7	TRBV15	CASSRGGTSGTGEQYF
.	TRBJ2-1	TRBV20-1	CSAREQYNEQFF
medium-sized	TRBJ2-3	TRBV6-2/TRBV6-3	CASSKEQRRTQYF
.	TRBJ2-7	TRBV18	CASSPPGTSGYYEQYF
medium-sized	TRBJ2-7	TRBV29-1	CSVEDIFQGVPTYEQYF
.	TRBJ2-5	TRBV20-1	CSARDGLAGGTGETQYF